These 21 T cell receptor beta chains share one sample of origin, sequenced in a study of siplizumab effects on memory and regulatory T cells. The method was immunoSEQ multiplex PCR; TCRdb's version includes in-frame clones alone and lacks a portion of them. This table has over 100,000 clones, around 90% appearing once. The source material was Tregs sorted from blood. The receptors here all came from a human donor in good health.

The V call is TRBV9, the J call TRBJ2-3; the match to TRBD2 covers 9 bases. V dropped 0 bases and J dropped 5; count of bases not matched to a gene: 4. The V gene's germline CDR1 is SGDLS and CDR2 YYNGEE. This CDR3 has 15 residues. The CDR3 is CASSVGGRARDTQYF. In nucleotides, the CDR3 is TGTGCCAGCAGCGTAGGCGGGAGGGCCAGAGATACGCAGTATTTT.

The chain uses TRBV21-1 and TRBJ1-2. TRBV21-1 is recorded as a pseudogene. The CDR3 has 17 amino acids. The CDR3 loop is CASSMGRGAPSNYGYTF. Written as DNA, the CDR3 is TGTGCCAGCAGCATGGGGCGGGGGGCTCCCTCTAACTATGGCTACACCTTC.

The V gene is TRBV9, the J gene TRBJ2-1; either TRBD1 or TRBD2 may supply D (5 bases each). The CDR3 runs 15 residues. Germline CDR1 is SGDLS and CDR2 is YYNGEE. Trimming shortened V by 0 bases and J by 7 bases, and 14 bases separated the two germline ends. The CDR3 DNA sequence: TGTGCCAGCAGCGTAGGAGGGACCGTCTATAATGAGCAGTTCTTC. Residues: CASSVGGTVYNEQFF.

V gene TRBV5-4 combines with J gene TRBJ2-1; TRBD2 aligns across 7 bases. The CDR3 sequence is 15 residues long. Trimming at V came to 5 bases and at J to 0 bases, leaving 5 bases not matched to a gene. Looked up from germline, CDR1 is SGHNT and CDR2 is YYREEE (reference sequence). The chain's CDR3 is CASRRAGPSYNEQFF. CDR3 DNA: TGTGCCAGCAGACGAGCGGGGCCCTCCTACAATGAGCAGTTCTTC.

This CDR3 reads CASSVQGRGQPQHF. The CDR3 nucleotides read TGTGCCAGCAGTGTACAGGGCAGAGGGCAGCCCCAGCATTTT. This sequence joins TRBV2 and TRBJ1-5; tentatively, D is TRBD1 (6 bases). Between the trimmed V and J ends, which lost 4 bases and 7 bases, there was a span of 14 bases. The CDR3 has 14 amino acids. Germline values: CDR1 SNHLY, CDR2 FYNNEI.

This chain links TRBV2 with TRBJ1-1; no firm D call. There are 13 residues in the CDR3. Germline CDR1 reads SNHLY; CDR2 reads FYNNEI. Trimming pared 7 bases from V and 1 base from J, leaving 10 bases between. CDR3 coding DNA: TGTGCCAGCACCCCCTTCCCGAACACTGAAGCTTTCTTT. Protein sequence: CASTPFPNTEAFF.

V is TRBV6-6 and J is TRBJ2-7; a possible D gene is TRBD1 (5 bases). Trimming left V 2 bases short and J 5 bases short, with 19 bases between. This CDR3 has 16 residues. Per germline, CDR1 MNHNY and CDR2 SVGAGI (reference sequence). CDR3 residues: CASSYRPQGRGDEQYF. The CDR3 DNA reads as TGTGCCAGCAGTTACCGTCCCCAGGGAAGGGGTGACGAGCAGTACTTC.

The V and J genes are TRBV18 and TRBJ2-3; no clear D. V was pared by 6 bases and J by 4 bases, with 8 bases between. The CDR3 is 12 amino acids. Germline lookup yields CDR1 KGHSH and CDR2 LQKENI. The DNA of the CDR3 is TGTGCCAGCTCGATGGAACCAGATACGCAGTATTTT. This codes for CASSMEPDTQYF.

This clone was seen more than once but under ten times. The chain links TRBV10-3 to TRBJ2-2; tentatively, D is TRBD1 (5 bases). This CDR3 has 15 amino acids. Germline lookup yields CDR1 ENHRY and CDR2 SYGVKD. V lost 0 bases to trimming and J lost 5 bases, with 10 bases between them. CDR3 sequence: CAISESIRTTGELFF. CDR3 bases: TGTGCCATCAGTGAGTCGATAAGGACAACCGGGGAGCTGTTTTTT.

The chain combines TRBV29-1 with TRBJ2-2; D assignment may be TRBD1 or TRBD2 (5 bases each). The CDR3 covers 13 residues. Germline V gene sequence: CDR1 SQVTM, CDR2 ANQGSEA. The V end was cut by 2 bases, the J end by 5 bases, with 9 bases between. Here the CDR3 reads CSVERGVTGELFF. As DNA, the CDR3 is TGCAGCGTTGAAAGAGGGGTTACCGGGGAGCTGTTTTTT.

The chain carries TRBV5-1 and TRBJ2-6; 7 bases align to TRBD1. The CDR3 runs to 16 residues. Germline V CDR1 and CDR2: SGHRS, YFSETQ. Trimming took 6 bases from V and 2 from J; bases not matched to a gene: 8. The CDR3 reads CASTPRGGAGANVLTF. The DNA of the CDR3 is TGCGCCAGCACTCCGAGAGGGGGCGCTGGGGCCAACGTCCTGACTTTC.

This chain connects TRBV10-1 to TRBJ2-5, with a weak D call TRBD1 (5 bases). The DNA end favors TRBJ2-7, so the J call may be wrong. CDR1 and CDR2 from the germline V gene are WNHNN and SYGVQD (reference sequence). The CDR3 has 14 amino acids. The CDR3 protein is CASSELLGVDEQYF. DNA for the CDR3: TGCGCCAGCAGTGAGTTGCTAGGGGTTGACGAGCAGTACTTC.

The chain links TRBV19 to TRBJ2-4; D is uncertain. The germline gives CDR1 LNHDA, CDR2 SQIVND (reference sequence). Trimming cost V 2 bases and J 7 bases, with 6 bases left between them. The CDR3 runs to 12 residues. The CDR3 bases are TGTGCCAGTAGTATAACGCGCAACATTCAGTACTTC. Protein product: CASSITRNIQYF.

The chain links TRBV5-1 to TRBJ2-7; 11 bases are shared with TRBD1. Germline V gives CDR1 SGHRS, CDR2 YFSETQ. V shed 2 bases and J 5 bases; nucleotides not matched to a gene: 15. The CDR3 contains 18 residues. The CDR3 here is CASSFGTGGFSPSHEQYF. As DNA, the CDR3 is TGCGCCAGCAGCTTCGGGACAGGGGGTTTTAGTCCGAGTCACGAGCAGTACTTC.

The V and J genes are TRBV18 and TRBJ2-1; no firm D call. Deletions cut 2 bases from V and 7 bases from J, with 6 bases between. Germline V gene data show CDR1 as KGHSH and CDR2 as LQKENI. The CDR3 length is 12 residues. The CDR3 DNA reads as TGTGCCAGCTCACCAGGGATTAATGAGCAGTTCTTC. Translation gives CASSPGINEQFF.

The chain combines TRBV10-3 with TRBJ1-3, with TRBD1 matching 7 bases. The CDR3 runs to 14 residues. The V segment lost 0 bases and the J segment 4 bases; nucleotides outside the gene matches: 0. Germline-derived CDR1 and CDR2 are ENHRY and SYGVKD. The CDR3 nucleotides read TGTGCCATCAGTGAGTCGGACAGGGGAAACACCATATATTTT. Translation: CAISESDRGNTIYF.

The gene calls are TRBV27 and TRBJ2-1, with D hard to call. CDR3 size: 12 residues. The V gene lost 3 bases and the J gene lost 9 bases, with 9 bases spanning the gap. The V gene's germline CDR1 is MNHEY and CDR2 SMNVEV (reference sequence). CDR3 DNA sequence: TGTGCCAGCAGTTTCCCCGAAGGTGAGCAGTTCTTC. Its protein is CASSFPEGEQFF.

The V call is TRBV9, the J call TRBJ1-1, with a tentative D call TRBD1 (5 bases). The CDR3 has 13 residues. The germline CDR1 and CDR2 sequences are SGDLS and YYNGEE. V dropped 0 bases and J dropped 3 bases, with 6 bases sitting between them. CDR3 DNA sequence: TGTGCCAGCAGCGTAGACAGGTACACTGAAGCTTTCTTT. Protein product: CASSVDRYTEAFF.

V and J are TRBV11-2 and TRBJ2-3; the D is unclear. Trimming removed 4 bases at V and 7 bases at J, with 9 bases between. Germline CDR1 is SGHAT and CDR2 is FQNNGV. The CDR3 is 12 amino acids. The CDR3 DNA reads as TGTGCCAGCAGCTCCCTTATATATACGCAGTATTTT. This codes for CASSSLIYTQYF.

The chain recombines TRBV7-6 with TRBJ2-1, with D perhaps matching TRBD2 (7 bases). CDR3 length: 15 residues. Germline V gene lookup returns CDR1 SGHVS and CDR2 FNYEAQ. V was shortened by 4 bases and J by 6 bases, with 16 bases between the two germline ends. The CDR3 loop is CASSWGGRESNEQFF. The CDR3 region has the DNA TGTGCCAGCAGCTGGGGGGGGCGGGAGAGCAATGAGCAGTTCTTC.

Only a few counts were recorded for this clone. The chain joins TRBV7-9 to TRBJ1-2; D might be TRBD1 (6 bases). CDR1 and CDR2 (germline): SEHNR, FQNEAQ (reference sequence). This CDR3 spans 13 amino acids. V lost 3 bases, J lost 6 bases, and 11 bases lay in between. CDR3 amino acids: CASSFWGADGYTF. The CDR3 nucleotides read TGTGCCAGCAGCTTTTGGGGGGCCGATGGCTACACCTTC.